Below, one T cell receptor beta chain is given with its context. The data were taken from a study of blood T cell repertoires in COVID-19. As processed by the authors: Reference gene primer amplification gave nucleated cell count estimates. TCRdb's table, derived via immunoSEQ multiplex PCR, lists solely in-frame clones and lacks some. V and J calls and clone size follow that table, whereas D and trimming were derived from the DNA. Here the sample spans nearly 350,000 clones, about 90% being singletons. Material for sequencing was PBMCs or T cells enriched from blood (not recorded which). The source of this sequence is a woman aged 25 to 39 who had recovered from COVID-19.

The CDR3 DNA reads TGTGCCAGCAGTAGCTTGGACAGTATCTCTGGAAACACCATATATTTT. Encoded protein: CASSSLDSISGNTIYF. The V and J genes are TRBV28 and TRBJ1-3, with D possibly being TRBD1 (6 bases). The CDR3 is made up of 16 amino acids. The V gene lost 5 bases and the J gene lost 0 bases, with 14 bases spanning the gap. Germline V gene data show CDR1 as MDHEN and CDR2 as SYDVKM.